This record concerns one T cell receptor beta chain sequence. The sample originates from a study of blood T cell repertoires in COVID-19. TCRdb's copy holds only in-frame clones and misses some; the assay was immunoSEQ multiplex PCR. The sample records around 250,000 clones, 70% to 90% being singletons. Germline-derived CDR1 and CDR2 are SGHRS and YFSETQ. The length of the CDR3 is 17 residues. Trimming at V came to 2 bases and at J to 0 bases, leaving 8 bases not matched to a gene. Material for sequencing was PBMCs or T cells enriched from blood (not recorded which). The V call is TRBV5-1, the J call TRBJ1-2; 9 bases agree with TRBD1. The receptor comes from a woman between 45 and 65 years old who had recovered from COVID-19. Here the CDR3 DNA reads TGCGCCAGCAGCTTATTCCCGACAGGGGGTTCTAACTATGGCTACACCTTC. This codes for CASSLFPTGGSNYGYTF.